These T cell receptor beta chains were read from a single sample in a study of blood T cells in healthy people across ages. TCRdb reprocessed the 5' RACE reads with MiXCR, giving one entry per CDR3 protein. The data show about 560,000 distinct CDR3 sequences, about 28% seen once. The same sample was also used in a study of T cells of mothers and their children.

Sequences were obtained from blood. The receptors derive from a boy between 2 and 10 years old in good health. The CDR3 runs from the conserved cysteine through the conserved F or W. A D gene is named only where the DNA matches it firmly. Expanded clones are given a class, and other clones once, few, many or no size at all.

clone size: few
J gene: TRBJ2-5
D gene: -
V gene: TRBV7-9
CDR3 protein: CASSRTPSETQYF
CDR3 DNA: TGTGCCAGCAGCCGGACCCCCTCGGAGACCCAGTACTTC

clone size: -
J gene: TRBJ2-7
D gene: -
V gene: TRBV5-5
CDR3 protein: CASSLLPRGHEQYF
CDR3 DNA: TGTGCCAGCAGCTTGTTGCCCAGGGGCCACGAGCAGTACTTC

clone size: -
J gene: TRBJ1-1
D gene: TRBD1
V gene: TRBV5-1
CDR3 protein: CASSLERQGAGDTEAFF
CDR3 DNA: TGCGCCAGCAGCTTGGAACGTCAGGGGGCAGGGGACACTGAAGCTTTCTTT

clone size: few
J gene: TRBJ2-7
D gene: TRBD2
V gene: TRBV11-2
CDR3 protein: CASSSEPPGLAGGPRYEQYF
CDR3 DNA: TGTGCCAGCAGCTCAGAACCTCCGGGACTAGCGGGAGGGCCGCGCTACGAGCAGTACTTC

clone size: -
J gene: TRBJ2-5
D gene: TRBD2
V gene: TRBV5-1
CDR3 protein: CASSLYRGDQETQYF
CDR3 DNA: TGCGCCAGCAGCTTGTACCGGGGGGACCAAGAGACCCAGTACTTC

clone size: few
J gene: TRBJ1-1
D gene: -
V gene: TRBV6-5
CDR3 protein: CASSYRAGFIPLNTEAFF
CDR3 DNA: TGTGCCAGCAGTTATAGGGCAGGGTTTATCCCCTTGAACACTGAAGCTTTCTTT

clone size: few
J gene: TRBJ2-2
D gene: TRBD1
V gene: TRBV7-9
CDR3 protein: CASSWGQGTGELFF
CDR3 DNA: TGTGCCAGCAGCTGGGGACAGGGTACCGGGGAGCTGTTTTTT

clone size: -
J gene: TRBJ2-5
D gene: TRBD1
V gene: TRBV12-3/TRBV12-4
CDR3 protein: CASSLTGTGVRETQYF
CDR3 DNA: TGTGCCAGCAGTTTAACCGGGACAGGGGTACGAGAGACCCAGTACTTC

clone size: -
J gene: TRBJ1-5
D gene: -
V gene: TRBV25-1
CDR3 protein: CASSMESYQPQHF
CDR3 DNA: TGTGCCAGCAGTATGGAGTCCTATCAGCCCCAGCATTTT

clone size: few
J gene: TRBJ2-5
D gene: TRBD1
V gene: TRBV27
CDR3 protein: CASSSLRQGAYQETQYF
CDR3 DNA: TGTGCCAGCAGTTCACTCAGACAGGGGGCGTATCAAGAGACCCAGTACTTC

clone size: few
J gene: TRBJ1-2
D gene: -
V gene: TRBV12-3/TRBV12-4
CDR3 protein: CASSLSPRVYGYTF
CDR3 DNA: TGTGCCAGCAGTTTGAGCCCCAGGGTCTATGGCTACACCTTC

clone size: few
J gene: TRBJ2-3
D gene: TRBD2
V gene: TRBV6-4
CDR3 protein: CASSDSGGGAADTQYF
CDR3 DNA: TGTGCCAGCAGTGACTCCGGCGGGGGGGCTGCAGATACGCAGTATTTT

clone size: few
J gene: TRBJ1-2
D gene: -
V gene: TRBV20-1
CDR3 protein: CSASTDTNYGYTF
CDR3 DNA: TGCAGTGCTTCCACTGACACTAACTATGGCTACACCTTC

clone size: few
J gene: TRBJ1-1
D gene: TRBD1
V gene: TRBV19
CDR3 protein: CASSTGGQGTSAFF
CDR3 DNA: TGTGCCAGTAGTACGGGTGGACAGGGGACGTCCGCTTTCTTT

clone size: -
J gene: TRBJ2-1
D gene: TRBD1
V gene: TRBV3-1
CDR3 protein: CASSARDRDGEWFF
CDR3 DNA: TGTGCCAGCAGCGCCCGGGACAGGGATGGTGAGTGGTTCTTC

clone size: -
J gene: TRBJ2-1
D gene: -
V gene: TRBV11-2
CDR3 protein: CASNRIQGNNEQFF
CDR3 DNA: TGTGCCAGCAACAGAATCCAGGGTAACAATGAGCAGTTCTTC